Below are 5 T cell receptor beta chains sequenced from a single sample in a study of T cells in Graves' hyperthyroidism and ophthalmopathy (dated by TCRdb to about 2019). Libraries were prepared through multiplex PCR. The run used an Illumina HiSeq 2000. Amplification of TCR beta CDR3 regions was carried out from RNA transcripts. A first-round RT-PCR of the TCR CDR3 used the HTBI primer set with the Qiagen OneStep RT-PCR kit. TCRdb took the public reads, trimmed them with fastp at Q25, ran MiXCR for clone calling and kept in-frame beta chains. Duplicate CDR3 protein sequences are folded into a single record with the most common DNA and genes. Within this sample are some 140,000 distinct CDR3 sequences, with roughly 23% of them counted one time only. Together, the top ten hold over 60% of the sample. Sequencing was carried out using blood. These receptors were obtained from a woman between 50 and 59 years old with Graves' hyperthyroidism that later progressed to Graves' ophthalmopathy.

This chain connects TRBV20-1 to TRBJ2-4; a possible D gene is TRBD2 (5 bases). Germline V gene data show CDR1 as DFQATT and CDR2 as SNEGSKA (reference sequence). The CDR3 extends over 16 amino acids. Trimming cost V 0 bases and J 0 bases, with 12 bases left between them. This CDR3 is CSARDISGLAKNIQYF. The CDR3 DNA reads TGCAGTGCTAGAGATATCAGCGGACTAGCCAAAAACATTCAGTACTTC.

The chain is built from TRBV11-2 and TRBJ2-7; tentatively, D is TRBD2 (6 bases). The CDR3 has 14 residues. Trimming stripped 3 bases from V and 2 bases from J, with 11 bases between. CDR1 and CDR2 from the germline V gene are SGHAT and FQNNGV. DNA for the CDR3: TGTGCCAGCAGCTTCGGGAGCAGGGCCTACGAGCAGTACTTC. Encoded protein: CASSFGSRAYEQYF.

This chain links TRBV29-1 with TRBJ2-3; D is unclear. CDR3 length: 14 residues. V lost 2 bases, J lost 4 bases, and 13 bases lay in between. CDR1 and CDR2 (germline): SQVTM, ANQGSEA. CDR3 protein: CSVEPRAVSDTQYF. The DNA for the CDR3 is TGCAGCGTTGAACCTAGGGCCGTCTCAGATACGCAGTATTTT.

The DNA of the CDR3 is TGTGCCAGCAGCCCCCGGGCGCGGGGCTACGAGCAGTACTTC. It is translated as CASSPRARGYEQYF. The chain is built from TRBV11-2 and TRBJ2-7, with a tentative D call TRBD2 (6 bases). With 5 bases removed from V and 3 bases from J, the gap between germline ends came to 14 bases. In germline, CDR1 is SGHAT, CDR2 FQNNGV. The CDR3 consists of 14 residues.

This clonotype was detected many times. Here the CDR3 DNA reads TGCGCCAGCAGCTGGGGACAGGGTAGAAATGAGCAGTTCTTC. It yields the protein CASSWGQGRNEQFF. The chain employs TRBV5-1 and TRBJ2-1, with TRBD1 identical over 9 bases. Germline assignment: CDR1 SGHRS and CDR2 YFSETQ. The CDR3 has 14 residues. V lost 3 bases and J lost 7; bases outside the gene matches: 5. The complete variable domain, with remaining parts taken from reference TRBV5-1 and TRBJ2-1, reads KAGVTQTPRYLIKTRGQQVTLSCSPISGHRSVSWYQQTPGQGLQFLFEYFSETQRNKGNFPGRFSGRQFSNSRSEMNVSTLELGDSALYLCASSWGQGRNEQFFGPGTRLTVL.